This entry lists 9 T cell receptor beta chains sequenced from one sample in a study of CXCR3-negative and CXCR3-positive naive CD8 T cells. Their target antigens are unknown. TRB cDNA was prepared as libraries by UMI-labeled 5' RACE. Each CDR3 protein gets one entry in TCRdb, which reprocessed the 5' RACE reads and gives no DNA. The sample has under 150,000 distinct CDR3 sequences. Study results and caveats: A higher hydrophobicity marked the TRB CDR3s of CXCR3-positive naive cells versus CXCR3-negative naive cells.

Material for sequencing was naive CXCR3+ CD8+ T cells from blood. Specified subset: CD45RO-CCR7+CD27+CD95- naive CD8+ T cells expressing CXCR3 (TNR3+). The receptors were gathered from a human donor in good health. Some clones in this sample may be carry-over from other donors' samples.

The chain combines TRBV7-9 with TRBJ1-5; TCRdb gives TRBD1 as the D gene, but with no DNA this cannot be confirmed. This CDR3 has 16 amino acids. Germline V lookup: CDR1 SEHNR, CDR2 FQNEAQ (reference sequence). The CDR3: CASSLGWQGNYQPQHF.

This sequence joins TRBV29-1 and TRBJ1-1; lacking DNA, the TRBD1 call made by TCRdb goes unchecked. The length of the CDR3 is 12 residues. Germline V lookup: CDR1 SQVTM, CDR2 ANQGSEA. The CDR3 region is CSVPGPNTEAFF.

The chain recombines TRBV5-5 with TRBJ2-1; TCRdb picks TRBD1, but there is no DNA to check that call. This CDR3 has 18 residues. Per the germline V gene, CDR1 is SGHKS and CDR2 is YYEKEE (reference sequence). The CDR3 here is CASSFTRVDTFSYNEQFF.

The chain links TRBV2 to TRBJ2-4; TCRdb's assignment of TRBD1 cannot be checked, as there is no DNA. The CDR3 covers 13 residues. CDR1 is SNHLY, CDR2 FYNNEI, per germline. The CDR3 region is CASSEKGENIQYF.

This chain connects TRBV5-1 to TRBJ2-5; TCRdb names TRBD2, which stays unverified in the absence of DNA. The CDR3 covers 18 residues. CDR1 SGHRS and CDR2 YFSETQ come from the germline V gene. The CDR3 loop reads CASSRTSTSGAPQETQYF.

V gene TRBV5-1 combines with J gene TRBJ2-2; TCRdb calls TRBD1, which cannot be checked without DNA. Germline V CDR1 and CDR2: SGHRS, YFSETQ. The CDR3 covers 15 residues. The CDR3 is CASSLVPGGTGELFF.

The CDR3 sequence: CASSPGTGYNEQFF. The genes are TRBV6-5 and TRBJ2-1; TCRdb's D call of TRBD1 is untestable without DNA. CDR1 is MNHEY and CDR2 is SVGAGI in the germline V gene. This CDR3 is built from 14 residues.

The chain joins TRBV6-6 to TRBJ2-4. From germline, CDR1 is MNHNY and CDR2 SVGAGI (reference sequence). The CDR3 runs to 12 residues. This CDR3 is CASSYPSGDQYF.

The chain is built from TRBV15 and TRBJ2-3; TCRdb's D call, TRBD1, is unchecked because there is no DNA. The germline V gene encodes CDR1 LNHNV and CDR2 YYDKDF (reference sequence). CDR3 length: 16 amino acids. The CDR3 region is CATSPRPSTFTDTQYF. Filled out from reference TRBV15 and TRBJ2-3, the complete variable domain reads DAMVIQNPRYQVTQFGKPVTLSCSQTLNHNVMYWYQQKSSQAPKLLFHYYDKDFNNEADTPDNFQSRRPNTSFCFLDIRSPGLGDTAMYLCATSPRPSTFTDTQYFGPGTRLTVL.